This record covers a single T cell receptor beta chain. The entry originates in a study of cytomegalovirus exposure and HLA in healthy donors. Primers for the PCR totalled 60 Vbeta and 13 Jbeta. The protocol was immunoSEQ multiplex PCR, while the TCRdb copy is restricted to in-frame clones and leaves out a portion. The sample records approximately 95,000 clones, under 85% being singletons. The receptor was derived from a man younger than 35 in good health and CMV-seropositive. Sequencing was performed on PBMCs.

The DNA of the CDR3 is TGTGCCAGCAGTTTAATCGGGGGGGAGCAGTTCTTC. Translated, it gives CASSLIGGEQFF. This chain joins TRBV27 and TRBJ2-1, with TRBD2 matching 7 bases. This CDR3 has 12 residues. The germline V gene encodes CDR1 MNHEY and CDR2 SMNVEV (reference sequence). V lost 2 bases and J lost 10; bases outside the gene matches: 2.